This TCR beta chain was recovered during a study of cytomegalovirus exposure and HLA in healthy donors. This clone was counted between two and nine times. Its specificity is unknown. Whole-study results and caveats: In a later analysis, productive TCRs from donors in an Asian-associated ancestry cluster reportedly carried fewer N-insertions than the cohort mean.

PCR used 60 Vbeta primers and 13 Jbeta primers. Only in-frame clones appear in the TCRdb table, and some are missing; sequencing was by immunoSEQ multiplex PCR. The data hold about 190,000 clones, with approximately 75% observed a single time. Germline CDR1 is SGHDN and CDR2 is FVKESK. The CDR3 has 12 amino acids. V gave up 3 bases and J gave up 9 bases; unmatched junction bases: 4. Donors were nominally healthy when sampled, though unrecorded immune exposures were likely. This clonotype was obtained from a man aged 25-45 years in good health and CMV-seropositive. The sample consisted of PBMCs. The J gene is TRBJ2-7, the V gene TRBV14; 8 positions match TRBD1. The CDR3 protein is CASSQTGTGQYF. In DNA form, the CDR3 reads TGTGCCAGCAGCCAGACGGGGACAGGGCAGTACTTC.